This TCR beta chain stems from a study of blood T cell repertoires in COVID-19. Study summary: Researchers got acute and convalescent COVID-19 samples from the United States, Italy and Spain.

The germline V gene encodes CDR1 SGHKS and CDR2 YYEKEE (reference sequence). Germline trimming cut 6 bases from V and 0 bases from J; bases unmatched to any gene: 8. The CDR3 consists of 16 residues. Under the authors' procedure: Estimation of nucleated cell counts relied on the amplification of reference gene primers. Sequenced by immunoSEQ multiplex PCR; TCRdb stores in-frame clones only, minus some. V and J calls and clone size are those listed in that table; D and trimming were worked out from the DNA. The sample yields tens of thousands of clones, 85% seen once. Sequencing input: peripheral blood. The chain employs TRBV5-5 and TRBJ2-3; 9 nucleotides align to TRBD1. This TCR derives from a human donor in a cohort sampled during active COVID-19. This CDR3 reads CASKGQGGYSTDTQYF. Written as DNA, the CDR3 is TGTGCCAGCAAGGGACAGGGCGGTTATAGCACAGATACGCAGTATTTT.